The rows below give T cell receptor beta chains drawn from one sample of a study of Tregs in tolerant kidney transplant recipients. Sequencing used immunoSEQ multiplex PCR; TCRdb keeps in-frame clones, though not all of them. In the table there are 200,000 to 300,000 clones, about 80% of which are singletons. What was sequenced was CD4+ T cells from blood. These receptors were obtained from a human donor in good health. CDR3s include the opening cysteine and the closing phenylalanine or tryptophan. The order of the fields is J gene, clone size, D gene, V gene, CDR3 DNA, CDR3 protein. D genes are given only for firm matches. Not all rows give a size; the values are once, few, many and, for expanded clones, a class.

TRBJ2-3 | - | TRBD1 | TRBV2 | TGTGCCAGCAGTGTGGGGACAGTGAGCACAGATACGCAGTATTTT | CASSVGTVSTDTQYF
TRBJ2-7 | - | TRBD2 | TRBV15 | TGTGCCACCTCTAGCGGGGGGAGCTCCTACGAGCAGTACTTC | CATSSGGSSYEQYF
TRBJ1-2 | - | TRBD1 | TRBV29-1 | TGCAGCGTGGGGACAGGAACTAACTATGGCTACACCTTC | CSVGTGTNYGYTF
TRBJ2-1 | - | TRBD2 | TRBV19 | TGTGCCAGTAGTATAGGCTTCCTAGCGGGATACAATGAGCAGTTCTTC | CASSIGFLAGYNEQFF
TRBJ2-7 | - | TRBD1 | TRBV6-5 | TGTGCCAGCAGTCAACGGGACAGGGGGGCCTACGAGCAGTACTTC | CASSQRDRGAYEQYF
TRBJ2-2 | - | - | TRBV6-5 | TGTGCCAGCACCAAGGGACAAATGAACACCGGGGAGCTGTTTTTT | CASTKGQMNTGELFF
TRBJ1-1 | - | - | TRBV5-1 | TGCGCCAGCAGCTTCGGTTTTGGTTCCCAGGGAACTGAAGCTTTCTTT | CASSFGFGSQGTEAFF
TRBJ2-2 | - | - | TRBV7-9 | TGTGCCAGCAGCCCCCAGGGAGGGGGCGTCACCGGGGAGCTGTTTTTT | CASSPQGGGVTGELFF
TRBJ1-1 | - | - | TRBV13 | TGTGCCAGCAGATTAAGGGCAGGGAGATCGGAAGCTTTCTTT | CASRLRAGRSEAFF
TRBJ1-2 | - | - | TRBV19 | TGTGCCAGTAGCAAAATAGAGACAGGCGGCTACACCTTC | CASSKIETGGYTF
TRBJ1-2 | - | TRBD1 | TRBV2 | TGTGCCAGCAGTGTGACAGGGTCGAGGAACCGCGCAGGTGGCTACACCTTC | CASSVTGSRNRAGGYTF
TRBJ2-7 | few | - | TRBV11-2 | TGTGCCAGCAGCTTGAACCACTACGAGCAGTACTTC | CASSLNHYEQYF
TRBJ2-3 | - | - | TRBV2 | TGTGCCAGCAGTGTTAGCACAGATACGCAGTATTTT | CASSVSTDTQYF
TRBJ2-1 | - | TRBD2 | TRBV30 | TGTGCCTGGAGTGGAAATAGCGGGAGGTCGAGCTCCTACAATGAGCAGTTCTTC | CAWSGNSGRSSSYNEQFF
TRBJ2-3 | once | TRBD2 | TRBV7-9 | TGTGCCAGCAGCCCGGGGACTAGCGGCCTTAGCACAGATACGCAGTATTTT | CASSPGTSGLSTDTQYF
TRBJ1-1 | few | TRBD1 | TRBV6-5 | TGTGCCAGCCGACAGGGCCCCGTCAACACTGAAGCTTTCTTT | CASRQGPVNTEAFF
TRBJ2-7 | - | TRBD2 | TRBV6-6 | TGTGCCAGCAGGGCCCTACCAGAGGCTAGCGGCAACTTC | CASRALPEASGNF
TRBJ2-7 | - | TRBD1 | TRBV6-5 | TGTGCCAGCAGTCGACAGGGACACCTGTACGAGCAGTACTTC | CASSRQGHLYEQYF
TRBJ2-1 | - | - | TRBV15 | TGTGCCACCAGCAGAGAGGCCAGGGGAAACAATGAGCAGTTCTTC | CATSREARGNNEQFF
TRBJ2-5 | - | - | TRBV5-1 | TGCGCCAGCAGCACGGACACCCAAGAGACCCAGTACTTC | CASSTDTQETQYF
TRBJ1-1 | - | - | TRBV7-6 | TGTGCCAGCAGCTTAGCCGGGAGGGGAATGAACACTGAAGCTTTCTTT | CASSLAGRGMNTEAFF
TRBJ1-3 | - | - | TRBV5-4 | TGTGCCAGCAGCCCCGGAGGGGGGGCGCCTTACGGAAACACCATATATTTT | CASSPGGGAPYGNTIYF
TRBJ1-1 | - | - | TRBV18 | TGTGCCAGCTCACCAACGTCGAGTGGGACTGAAGCTTTCTTT | CASSPTSSGTEAFF
TRBJ2-2 | - | - | TRBV7-3 | TGTGCCAGCAGCCCCCAGGCGAACACCGGGGAGCTGTTTTTT | CASSPQANTGELFF
TRBJ2-7 | - | - | TRBV5-1 | TGCGCCAGCCAGTACCGTTCAGGGAACGAGCAGTACTTC | CASQYRSGNEQYF
TRBJ1-1 | once | - | TRBV6-1 | TGTGCCAGCAGCCGGGGGCCCACTGAAGCTTTCTTT | CASSRGPTEAFF
TRBJ2-7 | - | - | TRBV6-5 | TGTGCCAGCAGCGCCGGGTCCCACGGGCAGTACTTC | CASSAGSHGQYF